This T cell receptor (beta chain) was retrieved from a study of blood T cell repertoires in COVID-19. About the study: Both acute and convalescent COVID-19 samples were obtained from the United States, Italy and Spain. T cells, B-cell-depleted T cells, or PBMCs supplied cDNA or gDNA.

Losses at the gene ends were 2 bases for V and 4 bases for J; bases not matched to a gene: 6. The CDR3 extends over 16 amino acids. The germline gives CDR1 SGHNT, CDR2 YYREEE (reference sequence). Participants spanned ages about 18 to 100 years and resided in over 20 US areas. Under the authors' procedure: Amplification with reference gene primers provided the estimates of nucleated cell counts. Measured with immunoSEQ multiplex PCR; TCRdb has only the in-frame clones, and not every one. V, J and clone size are taken as reported in that table, and D and trimming were inferred from the DNA itself. The table has some 300,000 clones, 85% to 90% seen once.

Input material: PBMCs or T cells enriched from blood (not recorded which). The source of this sequence is a woman in her thirties who had recovered from COVID-19. J is TRBJ2-2 and V is TRBV5-4; 9 nucleotides line up with TRBD1. CDR3 sequence: CASSFPDRGSTGELFF. The CDR3 DNA reads TGTGCCAGCAGCTTTCCTGACAGGGGGAGCACCGGGGAGCTGTTTTTT. Supplemented by reference TRBV5-4 and TRBJ2-2, the full variable domain reads ETGVTQSPTHLIKTRGQQVTLRCSSQSGHNTVSWYQQALGQGPQFIFQYYREEENGRGNFPPRFSGLQFPNYSSELNVNALELDDSALYLCASSFPDRGSTGELFFGEGSRLTVL.